The 27 T cell receptor beta chains given below trace back to one sample, sequenced in a study of response to subunit inactivated influenza vaccine. TCRdb re-called the RT-PCR reads with MiXCR, one entry per CDR3 protein. The data hold about 300,000 distinct CDR3 sequences, with 22% observed a single time. Sequenced here: PBMCs from blood, sampled around 22 months after vaccination. Receptor source: a man aged 50 to 69 who received an inactivated influenza vaccine.

This clonotype was seen at least ten times. The chain carries TRBV29-1 and TRBJ1-1, with D maybe TRBD1 (6 bases). CDR3 length: 14 residues. Germline CDR1 is SQVTM and CDR2 is ANQGSEA. Trimming stripped 7 bases from V and 5 bases from J, with 20 bases between. CDR3 DNA: TGCAGCGCCGCCCGGGGGGGCTCAAGGACTGAAGCTTTCTTT. It yields the protein CSAARGGSRTEAFF.

The gene calls are TRBV5-1 and TRBJ1-6; 8 nucleotides align to TRBD1. The CDR3 has 14 amino acids. The V gene's germline CDR1 is SGHRS and CDR2 YFSETQ. The V gene end was trimmed by 7 bases and the J gene end by 6 bases; junction bases not matched to a gene: 6. The CDR3 loop is CASAQGARNSPLHF. The CDR3, as DNA: TGCGCCAGCGCTCAGGGGGCTCGTAATTCACCCCTCCACTTT.

This clonotype was detected a few times. The junction shows a germline mismatch at one end, possibly a read error. The genes are TRBV29-1 and TRBJ1-2; no definite D call. CDR3 length: 10 amino acids. Germline V gene data show CDR1 as SQVTM and CDR2 as ANQGSEA. The CDR3 reads CSVDSGALNF. CDR3 coding DNA: TGCAGCGTTGATTCAGGCGCGCTGAACTTC.

The genes are TRBV13 and TRBJ2-3; unclear D gene. Between the trimmed V and J ends, which lost 5 bases and 4 bases, there was a span of 13 bases. Germline V CDR1 and CDR2: PRHDT, FYEKMQ (reference sequence). This CDR3 is built from 14 residues. CDR3 nucleotides: TGTGCCAGCAGCGCCGGCCCGAGCGCAGATACGCAGTATTTT. Translation gives CASSAGPSADTQYF. The whole variable domain, filled in from reference TRBV13 and TRBJ2-3, reads AAGVIQSPRHLIKEKRETATLKCYPIPRHDTVYWYQQGPGQDPQFLISFYEKMQSDKGSIPDRFSAQQFSDYHSELNMSSLELGDSALYFCASSAGPSADTQYFGPGTRLTVL.

This clonotype occurred a few times. This chain links TRBV20-1 with TRBJ2-1; 7 bases map to TRBD1. The junction had 12 bases not matched to a gene; V was cut back by 7 bases and J by 6 bases. The germline gives CDR1 DFQATT, CDR2 SNEGSKA (reference sequence). This CDR3 is 14 amino acids long. The CDR3, as DNA: TGCAGTGGTCCGGACAGGACCAGCATCAATGAGCAGTTCTTC. Residues: CSGPDRTSINEQFF.

This clonotype was picked up a small number of times. V is TRBV7-9 and J is TRBJ1-2, with D possibly being TRBD1 (6 bases). Trimming took 5 bases from V and 3 from J, leaving 13 bases between them. CDR3 size: 14 residues. CDR1 and CDR2 from the germline V gene are SEHNR and FQNEAQ (reference sequence). The CDR3 spells CASSEDRKHYGYTF. CDR3 nucleotides: TGTGCCAGCAGCGAGGACAGAAAACACTATGGCTACACCTTC.

The V call is TRBV11-2, the J call TRBJ2-1, with TRBD2 matching over 10 bases. In germline, CDR1 is SGHAT, CDR2 FQNNGV. The CDR3 extends over 19 amino acids. The J segment lost 0 bases and the V segment lost 3 bases, leaving 11 bases of the junction unmatched. CDR3 DNA: TGTGCCAGCAGCTTTTTTGGTAGCGGGAGGCTGAGCTCCTACAATGAGCAGTTCTTC. Encoded protein: CASSFFGSGRLSSYNEQFF.

This chain links TRBV13 with TRBJ1-3; perhaps TRBD1 as D (5 bases). CDR1 PRHDT and CDR2 FYEKMQ come from the germline V gene (reference sequence). Between the trimmed V and J ends, which lost 1 base and 0 bases, there was a span of 7 bases. This CDR3 spans 15 amino acids. CDR3 loop: CASSLARVSGNTIYF. CDR3 sequence (DNA): TGTGCCAGCAGCTTAGCCAGGGTCTCTGGAAACACCATATATTTT.

This clonotype was found many times. The chain employs TRBV10-1 and TRBJ1-1; 7 bases match TRBD1. The CDR3 has 13 amino acids. V lost 11 bases to trimming and J lost 4 bases; unmatched junction nucleotides: 10. The germline CDR1 and CDR2 sequences are WNHNN and SYGVQD (reference sequence). Here the CDR3 reads CACQRQGGTEAFF. CDR3 DNA: TGCGCCTGTCAAAGACAGGGTGGCACTGAAGCTTTCTTT.

The chain is built from TRBV19 and TRBJ1-2; 8 nucleotides agree with TRBD1. V trimming: 8 bases; J trimming: 4 bases; junction bases outside the gene matches: 6. Germline V gene data show CDR1 as LNHDA and CDR2 as SQIVND (reference sequence). This CDR3 has 13 amino acids. The CDR3 reads CASHLDRGYGYTF. For the CDR3, the DNA is TGTGCCAGTCACCTCGACAGGGGCTATGGCTACACCTTC.

This chain uses TRBV12-3 or TRBV12-4 with TRBJ1-5, with D maybe TRBD1 (5 bases). The CDR3 has 19 residues. Trimming cost V 1 base and J 2 bases, with 21 bases left between them. For the CDR3, the DNA is TGTGCCAGCAGTTTAGGGGGTAATGTTGGGGGAGTGGGCAATCAGCCCCAGCATTTT. It encodes CASSLGGNVGGVGNQPQHF.

This clonotype was counted between two and nine times. The chain joins TRBV14 to TRBJ2-3; D ambiguous. Germline CDR1 and CDR2: SGHDN and FVKESK. Trimming removed 1 base at V and 1 base at J, with 12 bases between. This CDR3 comprises 16 residues. CDR3 region: CASSQGPYSRTDTQYF. The CDR3, as DNA: TGTGCCAGCAGCCAAGGACCCTATTCCCGCACAGATACGCAGTATTTT.

This clonotype has more than one count but fewer than ten. The V and J genes are TRBV2 and TRBJ1-4, with D perhaps TRBD1 (5 bases). Trimming took 8 bases from V and 5 from J, leaving 15 bases between them. Germline loops: CDR1 SNHLY, CDR2 FYNNEI. The CDR3 sequence is 14 residues long. The CDR3 bases are TGTGCCAGCGTCCCCGGGGCAGTGAATGAAAAACTGTTTTTT. This codes for CASVPGAVNEKLFF.

The V call is TRBV12-3 or TRBV12-4, the J call TRBJ2-2; 8 nucleotides agree with TRBD1. V shed 6 bases, J shed 7 bases, and the junction held 4 bases outside the gene matches. There are 13 residues in the CDR3. CDR3 nucleotide sequence: TGTGCCAGCAGCTCGACAGGGGTCGGGGAGCTGTTTTTT. This gives the protein CASSSTGVGELFF.

This clonotype was seen a few times. The V call is TRBV7-9, the J call TRBJ1-2; D gene ambiguous. This CDR3 spans 13 amino acids. From germline, CDR1 is SEHNR and CDR2 FQNEAQ (reference sequence). V lost 6 bases and J lost 3, with 11 bases in between. This CDR3 is CASRPGEDYGYTF. Written as DNA, the CDR3 is TGTGCCAGCAGGCCCGGGGAGGACTATGGCTACACCTTC.

The CDR3 is CASSRGQGRIGELFF. The CDR3 DNA is TGTGCCAGCAGCCGGGGACAGGGAAGGATCGGGGAGCTGTTTTTT. The chain joins TRBV6-1 to TRBJ2-2; 9 bases line up with TRBD1. The germline gives CDR1 MNHNS, CDR2 SASEGT. V lost 6 bases to trimming and J lost 7 bases; unmatched junction nucleotides: 9. There are 15 residues in the CDR3.

This clonotype was detected only once. The rearrangement links TRBV4-2 to TRBJ2-2, with 10 bases fitting TRBD1. CDR1 and CDR2 from the germline V gene are LGHNA and YNFKEQ. J lost 6 bases, V lost 3 bases, and 4 bases had no gene match. There are 15 residues in the CDR3. For the CDR3, the DNA is TGTGCCAGCAGCCAGCGGGACAGGGGACCCGGGGAGCTGTTTTTT. It translates to CASSQRDRGPGELFF.

The chain employs TRBV11-2 and TRBJ2-7; 10 bases match TRBD1. Germline-derived CDR1 and CDR2 are SGHAT and FQNNGV. The CDR3 loop spans 17 amino acids. The ends lost 5 bases at V and 6 bases at J; junction bases unmatched: 16. This chain's CDR3 is CASSVSLAGTGASEQYF. The CDR3 region has the DNA TGTGCCAGCAGCGTAAGTTTAGCCGGGACAGGGGCGTCCGAGCAGTACTTC.

The genes are TRBV7-9 and TRBJ2-7, with a tentative D call TRBD1 (6 bases). Per the germline V gene, CDR1 is SEHNR and CDR2 is FQNEAQ (reference sequence). Trimming left V 5 bases short and J 2 bases short, with 16 bases between. There are 15 residues in the CDR3. This chain's CDR3 is CASSPRTDAPYEQYF. DNA of the CDR3: TGTGCCAGCAGCCCTAGGACAGACGCTCCCTACGAGCAGTACTTC. The full variable domain, its missing parts supplied by reference TRBV7-9 and TRBJ2-7, is DTGVSQNPRHKITKRGQNVTFRCDPISEHNRLYWYRQTLGQGPEFLTYFQNEAQLEKSRLLSDRFSAERPKGSFSTLEIQRTEQGDSAMYLCASSPRTDAPYEQYFGPGTRLTVT.

The table lists this clonotype with many counts. The chain links TRBV29-1 to TRBJ1-1; 7 bases map to TRBD1. The J segment lost 7 bases and the V segment lost 3 bases, leaving 8 bases of the junction unmatched. Germline-derived CDR1 and CDR2 are SQVTM and ANQGSEA. This CDR3 contains 13 residues. CDR3 protein: CSVDETGTGEAFF. As DNA, the CDR3 is TGCAGCGTTGATGAGACAGGGACTGGTGAAGCTTTCTTT.

This clonotype was picked up many times. The J gene is TRBJ2-5, the V gene TRBV5-1, with D unresolved. The V end was cut by 0 bases, the J end by 0 bases, with 12 bases between. This CDR3 is 16 amino acids long. Germline CDR1 and CDR2: SGHRS and YFSETQ. The CDR3 DNA sequence: TGCGCCAGCAGCTTGGGTGGACCCACGTACCAAGAGACCCAGTACTTC. The encoded protein is CASSLGGPTYQETQYF. Full variable domain (rest looked up from reference TRBV5-1 and TRBJ2-5): KAGVTQTPRYLIKTRGQQVTLSCSPISGHRSVSWYQQTPGQGLQFLFEYFSETQRNKGNFPGRFSGRQFSNSRSEMNVSTLELGDSALYLCASSLGGPTYQETQYFGPGTRLLVL.

As regards this clonotype: A junction end diverges from the germline sequence, so it may reflect a read error. V is TRBV4-3 and J is TRBJ1-6; D is ambiguous. Germline CDR1 and CDR2: LGHNA and YSLEER. This CDR3 has 17 amino acids. CDR3 sequence reads: CASRQAVTSSYNSPLHF. CDR3 bases: TGCGCCAGCAGACAAGCGGTCACAAGCTCCTATAATTCACCCCTCCACTTT.

This chain joins TRBV4-1 and TRBJ2-1; D is undetermined. Germline V gives CDR1 MGHRA, CDR2 YSYEKL. V lost 5 bases and J lost 7, with 12 bases in between. This CDR3 has 13 residues. The CDR3 protein is CASSFPSQNEQFF. DNA of the CDR3: TGCGCCAGCAGCTTTCCGAGCCAGAATGAGCAGTTCTTC.

In its sample, this clonotype was seen a few times. This chain uses TRBV20-1 with TRBJ1-1; 7 nucleotides match TRBD1. Germline V gene data show CDR1 as DFQATT and CDR2 as SNEGSKA (reference sequence). Trimming took 0 bases from V and 3 from J; bases not matched to a gene: 4. This CDR3 has 14 amino acids. As DNA, the CDR3 is TGCAGTGCTAGAGAACCAGGGGGATACACTGAAGCTTTCTTT. It codes for CSAREPGGYTEAFF.

The chain uses TRBV7-9 and TRBJ2-5, with 9 bases matching TRBD1. With V trimmed by 5 bases and J by 5 bases, 6 bases remained unmatched. The V gene's germline CDR1 is SEHNR and CDR2 FQNEAQ (reference sequence). The CDR3 contains 14 residues. The chain's CDR3 is CASSTGGAGETQYF. The CDR3, as DNA: TGTGCCAGCAGCACAGGGGGCGCCGGGGAGACCCAGTACTTC. Full variable domain (rest looked up from reference TRBV7-9 and TRBJ2-5): DTGVSQNPRHKITKRGQNVTFRCDPISEHNRLYWYRQTLGQGPEFLTYFQNEAQLEKSRLLSDRFSAERPKGSFSTLEIQRTEQGDSAMYLCASSTGGAGETQYFGPGTRLLVL.

The rearrangement links TRBV6-1 to TRBJ2-2; perhaps TRBD1 as D (5 bases). The CDR3 totals 15 residues. Germline loops: CDR1 MNHNS, CDR2 SASEGT. V lost 3 bases and J lost 2, with 10 bases in between. CDR3 sequence (DNA): TGTGCCAGCAGTGACAGGGAACTAAACACCGGGGAGCTGTTTTTT. It translates to CASSDRELNTGELFF.

This chain uses TRBV20-1 with TRBJ2-3; 10 nucleotides line up with TRBD2. The trim removed 4 bases at V and 3 bases at J, leaving 7 bases unmatched. This CDR3 has 15 amino acids. Germline V lookup: CDR1 DFQATT, CDR2 SNEGSKA (reference sequence). CDR3 DNA: TGCAGTGCTAAAGCCGCTAGCGGGAGAACAGATACGCAGTATTTT. It specifies CSAKAASGRTDTQYF.